This T cell receptor (beta chain) was recovered during a study of blood T cell repertoires in COVID-19. Study-wide context: Acute-phase and convalescent COVID-19 samples originated in the United States, Italy and Spain. T cells, B-cell-depleted T cells, or PBMCs provided the cDNA or gDNA that served as material.

As processed by the authors: Amplification of reference gene primers was used by the study to estimate nucleated cell counts. Sequencing used immunoSEQ multiplex PCR; TCRdb keeps in-frame clones, though not all of them. V, J and clone size were drawn from that table, and D and trimming were deduced from the DNA. The table records a few hundred thousand clones, under 90% of them present only once. This clone was observed a few times. The CDR3 sequence is 17 residues long. The junction had 16 bases not matched to a gene; V was cut back by 3 bases and J by 12 bases. Per the germline V gene, CDR1 is SGHRS and CDR2 is YFSETQ. Among Cohort 3 donors, those recovered had two negative PCRs, clearance, or symptom resolution.

The receptor comes from a woman aged 30 to 39 who had recovered from COVID-19. Specimen: PBMCs or T cells enriched from blood (not recorded which). This chain joins TRBV5-1 and TRBJ2-1; TRBD1 matches 12 bases. CDR3 sequence (DNA): TGCGCCAGCAGCTCACATTCAGGGGACAGGGGGCAAGAGAGGCAGTTCTTC. Its protein product is CASSSHSGDRGQERQFF.